This T cell receptor (beta chain) is drawn from a study of T cell changes during pregnancy in multiple sclerosis. Data came from immunoSEQ multiplex PCR; TCRdb stores just in-frame clones and leaves some out. The table shows about 80,000 clones, with over 85% occurring only once. This CDR3 has 13 residues. V dropped 0 bases and J dropped 5 bases, with 5 bases sitting between them. The germline gives CDR1 SGDLS, CDR2 YYNGEE. This clonotype originated in a female donor with multiple sclerosis, enrolled in a pregnancy study. Sequences were derived from CD4+ T cells from peripheral blood mononuclear cells, sampled before pregnancy. J is TRBJ2-2 and V is TRBV9; D is uncertain. Written as DNA, the CDR3 is TGTGCCAGCAGCGTAGCCGGGACCGGGGAGCTGTTTTTT. Amino acids: CASSVAGTGELFF.